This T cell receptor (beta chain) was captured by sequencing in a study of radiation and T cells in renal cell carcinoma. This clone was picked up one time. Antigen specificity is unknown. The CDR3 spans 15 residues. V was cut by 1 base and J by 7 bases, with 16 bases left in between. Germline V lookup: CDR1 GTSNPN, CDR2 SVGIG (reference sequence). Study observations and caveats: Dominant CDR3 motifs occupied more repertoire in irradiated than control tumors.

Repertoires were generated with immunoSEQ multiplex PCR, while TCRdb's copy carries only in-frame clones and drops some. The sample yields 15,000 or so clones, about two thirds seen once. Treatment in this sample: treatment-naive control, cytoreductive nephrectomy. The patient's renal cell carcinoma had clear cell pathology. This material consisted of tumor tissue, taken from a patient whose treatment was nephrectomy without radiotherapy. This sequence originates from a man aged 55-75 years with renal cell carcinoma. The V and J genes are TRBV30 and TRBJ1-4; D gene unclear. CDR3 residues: CAWSGLGVAAEKLFF. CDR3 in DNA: TGTGCCTGGAGTGGTCTCGGTGTGGCTGCTGAAAAACTGTTTTTT.